This T cell receptor beta chain was identified during a study of blood T cells in healthy people across ages. The study, taken as a whole, reports: Per million T cells, TCR beta diversity dropped about linearly as age rose. Investigators treated diversity estimates from one million T cells as underestimates.

With a J-beta primer mix and a sample-barcoded 5' primer, a second PCR ran about 6 to 11 cycles. Every cDNA was tagged by a template-switch adaptor with 12 random nucleotides. From the 5' RACE reads, TCRdb called clonotypes with MiXCR, one entry per CDR3 protein. The sample records around 790,000 distinct CDR3 sequences, about 42% being singletons. The sample holds a few counts of this clonotype. The antigen is undetermined. Input material: blood. The receptor comes from a man in his sixties in good health.

Written as DNA, the CDR3 is TGCAGTGCCCTGGTAACTAATGAAAAACTGTTTTTT. Translation: CSALVTNEKLFF. This chain uses TRBV20-1 with TRBJ1-4; D gene uncertain. The length of the CDR3 is 12 residues. Germline assignment: CDR1 DFQATT and CDR2 SNEGSKA (reference sequence). V lost 6 bases and J lost 1, with 6 bases in between.